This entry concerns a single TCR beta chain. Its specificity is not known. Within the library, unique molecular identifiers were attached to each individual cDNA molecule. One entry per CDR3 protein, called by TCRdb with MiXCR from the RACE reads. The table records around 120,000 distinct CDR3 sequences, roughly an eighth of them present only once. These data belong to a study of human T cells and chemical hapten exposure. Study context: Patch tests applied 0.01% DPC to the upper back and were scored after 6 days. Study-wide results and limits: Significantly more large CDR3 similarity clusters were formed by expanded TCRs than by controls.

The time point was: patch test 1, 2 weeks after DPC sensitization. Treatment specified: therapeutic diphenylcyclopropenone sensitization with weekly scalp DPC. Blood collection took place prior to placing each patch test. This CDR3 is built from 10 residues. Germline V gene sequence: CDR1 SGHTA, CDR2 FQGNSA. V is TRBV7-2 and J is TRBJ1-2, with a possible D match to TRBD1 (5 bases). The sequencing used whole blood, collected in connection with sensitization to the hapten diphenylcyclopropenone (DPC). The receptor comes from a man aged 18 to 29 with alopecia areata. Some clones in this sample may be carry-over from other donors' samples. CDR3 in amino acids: CSTGADGYTF. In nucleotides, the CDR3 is TGTTCTACAGGTGCGGATGGCTACACCTTC.